These T cell receptor beta chains were read from a single sample in a study of OX40 agonist ivuxolimab in advanced cancers. TCRdb's table, derived via immunoSEQ multiplex PCR, lists solely in-frame clones and lacks some. The sample yields roughly 16,000 clones, approximately 86% seen once. The source material was CD4+ or CD8+ T cells sorted from blood, sampled in a trial of the OX40 agonist ivuxolimab. Receptors were obtained from an adult with an advanced solid tumor such as melanoma, head and neck, liver or kidney cancer. Both conserved end residues are part of each CDR3. The D gene is left open where the match is weak. Not all rows give a size; the values are once, few, many and, for expanded clones, a class.

D gene: .; V gene: TRBV28; J gene: TRBJ2-4; clone size: .; CDR3 protein: CASTSRLAKNIQYF; CDR3 DNA: TGTGCCAGCACCTCCAGGTTAGCCAAAAACATTCAGTACTTC
D gene: .; V gene: TRBV19; J gene: TRBJ2-3; clone size: .; CDR3 protein: CASSSRGFESQYF; CDR3 DNA: TGTGCCAGTAGTTCCCGTGGATTCGAGTCGCAGTATTTT
D gene: TRBD1; V gene: TRBV5-4; J gene: TRBJ2-2; clone size: .; CDR3 protein: CASSLGDRGTGELFF; CDR3 DNA: TGTGCCAGCAGCTTGGGGGACAGGGGCACCGGGGAGCTGTTTTTT
D gene: .; V gene: TRBV6-5; J gene: TRBJ2-7; clone size: once; CDR3 protein: CASSRGQAYEQYF; CDR3 DNA: TGTGCCAGTTCTAGAGGGCAGGCCTACGAGCAGTACTTC
D gene: .; V gene: TRBV2; J gene: TRBJ1-1; clone size: .; CDR3 protein: CATFGGVEAFF; CDR3 DNA: TGTGCCACCTTTGGAGGGGTTGAAGCTTTCTTT
D gene: .; V gene: TRBV29-1; J gene: TRBJ1-2; clone size: .; CDR3 protein: CSGRYPYGYTF; CDR3 DNA: TGCAGCGGCCGCTATCCCTATGGCTACACCTTC
D gene: TRBD2; V gene: TRBV28; J gene: TRBJ2-1; clone size: .; CDR3 protein: CASSLWGLAGVDEQFF; CDR3 DNA: TGTGCCAGCAGTTTATGGGGTCTAGCGGGAGTGGATGAGCAGTTCTTC
D gene: TRBD1; V gene: TRBV19; J gene: TRBJ1-2; clone size: few; CDR3 protein: CASSPGTGRGYTF; CDR3 DNA: TGTGCCAGTAGTCCGGGGACAGGGCGAGGCTACACCTTC
D gene: .; V gene: TRBV14; J gene: TRBJ2-1; clone size: .; CDR3 protein: CASSPGREQFF; CDR3 DNA: TGTGCCAGCAGCCCCGGGAGAGAGCAGTTCTTC
D gene: .; V gene: TRBV9; J gene: TRBJ2-7; clone size: .; CDR3 protein: CASSVAATGEAEQYF; CDR3 DNA: TGTGCCAGCAGCGTAGCAGCTACGGGGGAGGCCGAGCAGTACTTC
D gene: .; V gene: TRBV18; J gene: TRBJ2-5; clone size: .; CDR3 protein: CASSPMGGDQETQYF; CDR3 DNA: TGTGCCAGCTCACCTATGGGGGGTGACCAAGAGACCCAGTACTTC
D gene: .; V gene: TRBV6-1; J gene: TRBJ2-3; clone size: .; CDR3 protein: CASRPLYSADTQYF; CDR3 DNA: TGTGCCAGCAGGCCCCTTTATAGCGCAGATACGCAGTATTTT
D gene: .; V gene: TRBV4-2; J gene: TRBJ1-1; clone size: once; CDR3 protein: CASSQEPTMNTEAFF; CDR3 DNA: TGTGCCAGCAGCCAAGAACCCACCATGAACACTGAAGCTTTCTTT
D gene: .; V gene: TRBV7-3; J gene: TRBJ2-2; clone size: .; CDR3 protein: CASSLTPATGELFF; CDR3 DNA: TGTGCCAGCAGCTTAACGCCGGCCACCGGGGAGCTGTTTTTT
D gene: .; V gene: TRBV5-1; J gene: TRBJ2-1; clone size: once; CDR3 protein: CASREVSGGYELF; CDR3 DNA: TGCGCCAGCAGAGAAGTATCCGGGGGCTATGAACTCTTC
D gene: .; V gene: TRBV10-3; J gene: TRBJ2-3; clone size: once; CDR3 protein: CAILDPGVTDTQYF; CDR3 DNA: TGTGCCATCTTGGATCCGGGGGTCACAGATACGCAGTATTTT
D gene: TRBD2; V gene: TRBV28; J gene: TRBJ2-3; clone size: .; CDR3 protein: CASNVAGLGGSKDTQYF; CDR3 DNA: TGTGCCAGCAACGTCGCGGGGCTCGGCGGGAGTAAAGATACGCAGTATTTT
D gene: .; V gene: TRBV10-3; J gene: TRBJ1-1; clone size: .; CDR3 protein: CATTEMEANTEAFF; CDR3 DNA: TGTGCCACCACAGAGATGGAGGCGAACACTGAAGCTTTCTTT
D gene: TRBD1; V gene: TRBV10-3; J gene: TRBJ1-2; clone size: .; CDR3 protein: CAISEGAGGGDYGYTF; CDR3 DNA: TGTGCCATCAGTGAGGGGGCAGGGGGCGGCGACTATGGCTACACCTTC
D gene: .; V gene: TRBV21-1; J gene: TRBJ2-3; clone size: .; CDR3 protein: CASSSDQGGPTADTQYF; CDR3 DNA: TGTGCCAGCAGCAGCGATCAGGGGGGGCCCACGGCAGATACGCAGTATTTT
D gene: TRBD2; V gene: TRBV11-3; J gene: TRBJ2-1; clone size: .; CDR3 protein: CASSYLAGPFPNEQFF; CDR3 DNA: TGTGCCAGCAGCTATCTAGCGGGCCCTTTCCCCAATGAGCAGTTCTTC
D gene: .; V gene: TRBV25-1; J gene: TRBJ2-7; clone size: .; CDR3 protein: CASSELGSGSYEQYF; CDR3 DNA: TGTGCCAGCAGTGAATTGGGTTCCGGGTCCTACGAGCAGTACTTC
D gene: .; V gene: TRBV5-6; J gene: TRBJ2-7; clone size: few; CDR3 protein: CASSSTGTTYEQYF; CDR3 DNA: TGTGCCAGCAGCTCCACCGGGACAACCTACGAGCAGTACTTC
D gene: .; V gene: TRBV28; J gene: TRBJ1-6; clone size: few; CDR3 protein: CASSFADSLYSPLHF; CDR3 DNA: TGTGCCAGCAGTTTCGCGGACAGTCTCTATTCACCCCTCCACTTT
D gene: .; V gene: TRBV11-2; J gene: TRBJ1-1; clone size: .; CDR3 protein: CASSLEGLNTEAFF; CDR3 DNA: TGTGCCAGCAGCTTAGAGGGACTGAACACTGAAGCTTTCTTT
D gene: .; V gene: TRBV7-2; J gene: TRBJ2-3; clone size: .; CDR3 protein: CASTRESGTQYF; CDR3 DNA: TGTGCCAGCACCAGGGAAAGTGGTACGCAGTATTTT
D gene: .; V gene: TRBV27; J gene: TRBJ2-7; clone size: .; CDR3 protein: CASSLSGTLTYEQYF; CDR3 DNA: TGTGCCAGCAGTTTATCCGGGACACTTACCTACGAGCAGTACTTC
D gene: .; V gene: TRBV5-1; J gene: TRBJ1-2; clone size: .; CDR3 protein: CASSPLKDGGYTF; CDR3 DNA: TGCGCCAGCAGCCCCCTCAAAGACGGGGGCTACACCTTC
D gene: .; V gene: TRBV4-1; J gene: TRBJ1-1; clone size: .; CDR3 protein: CASSQGDHAAEAFF; CDR3 DNA: TGCGCCAGCAGCCAAGGGGACCACGCGGCGGAAGCTTTCTTT
D gene: .; V gene: TRBV5-1; J gene: TRBJ1-4; clone size: .; CDR3 protein: CASSRRPGTENEKLFF; CDR3 DNA: TGCGCCAGCAGTCGACGCCCCGGGACCGAGAATGAAAAACTGTTTTTT
D gene: .; V gene: TRBV7-2; J gene: TRBJ2-7; clone size: few; CDR3 protein: CASSFGAYEQYF; CDR3 DNA: TGTGCCAGCAGCTTCGGAGCCTACGAGCAGTACTTC
D gene: .; V gene: TRBV28; J gene: TRBJ2-5; clone size: .; CDR3 protein: CASSFIGAGEGETQYF; CDR3 DNA: TGTGCCAGCAGTTTCATAGGGGCAGGGGAAGGAGAGACCCAGTACTTC
D gene: .; V gene: TRBV14; J gene: TRBJ1-4; clone size: .; CDR3 protein: CASSQRSLRVSGEKLFF; CDR3 DNA: TGTGCCAGCAGCCAACGATCGCTCCGGGTATCTGGGGAAAAACTGTTTTTT
D gene: .; V gene: TRBV9; J gene: TRBJ2-1; clone size: .; CDR3 protein: CASSSRGGENEQFF; CDR3 DNA: TGTGCCAGCAGCTCCAGGGGTGGGGAAAATGAGCAGTTCTTC
D gene: TRBD1; V gene: TRBV2; J gene: TRBJ2-6; clone size: .; CDR3 protein: CASSDKDRDSGANVLTF; CDR3 DNA: TGTGCCAGCAGTGATAAGGACAGGGATTCTGGGGCCAACGTCCTGACTTTC
D gene: .; V gene: TRBV5-6; J gene: TRBJ1-1; clone size: .; CDR3 protein: CASSLAGDLKGTEAFF; CDR3 DNA: TGTGCCAGCAGCTTGGCCGGGGACTTAAAGGGGACTGAAGCTTTCTTT
D gene: .; V gene: TRBV2; J gene: TRBJ1-6; clone size: .; CDR3 protein: CASRSQRAPRREKSPLHF; CDR3 DNA: TGTGCCAGCAGGTCTCAAAGGGCCCCGCGCAGAGAGAAGTCACCCCTCCACTTT
D gene: .; V gene: TRBV5-4; J gene: TRBJ2-5; clone size: .; CDR3 protein: CASSLGGEKETQYF; CDR3 DNA: TGTGCCAGCAGCTTAGGTGGCGAGAAAGAGACCCAGTACTTC
D gene: TRBD1; V gene: TRBV19; J gene: TRBJ1-1; clone size: .; CDR3 protein: CATIEAGQGLAFF; CDR3 DNA: TGTGCCACCATAGAGGCTGGACAGGGACTAGCTTTCTTT